The clone carrying this T cell receptor beta chain appeared a few times. Its antigen is not known. This entry is derived from a study of CD8 T cells in ankylosing spondylitis. The study's findings and limits: Typical of ankylosing spondylitis blood, it appeared, was a TCR beta motif of under 10 highly homologous variants.

Generation of TCR beta libraries employed quantitative 5'-RACE incorporating molecular barcodes. TCRdb recomputed calls from the 5' RACE reads with MiXCR, one row per CDR3 protein. Among 350,000 to 450,000 distinct CDR3 sequences, 20% were seen once, and the ten largest hold about an eighth. The sequence derives from a male donor with ankylosing spondylitis or in good health (not recorded which). The source material was blood, either unsorted or a sorted T cell fraction (not recorded which).

The CDR3 protein is CASSLSAGYPNEQFF. The CDR3 nucleotides read TGTGCCAGCAGTTTGTCAGCGGGATACCCCAATGAGCAGTTCTTC. The rearrangement links TRBV27 to TRBJ2-1; 7 bases agree with TRBD2. The length of the CDR3 is 15 residues. The germline V gene has CDR1 MNHEY and CDR2 SMNVEV (reference sequence). The trim removed 3 bases at V and 6 bases at J, leaving 8 bases unmatched.